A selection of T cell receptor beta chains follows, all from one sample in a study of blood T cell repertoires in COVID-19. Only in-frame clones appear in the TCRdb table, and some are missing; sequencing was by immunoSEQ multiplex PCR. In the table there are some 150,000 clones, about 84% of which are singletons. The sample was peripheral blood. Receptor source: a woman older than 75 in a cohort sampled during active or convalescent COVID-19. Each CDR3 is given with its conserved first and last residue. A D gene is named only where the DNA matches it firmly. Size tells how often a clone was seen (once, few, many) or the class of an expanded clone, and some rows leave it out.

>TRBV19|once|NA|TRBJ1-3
TGTGCCAGTAGTATCAGCTCTGGAAACACCATATATTTT
CASSISSGNTIYF
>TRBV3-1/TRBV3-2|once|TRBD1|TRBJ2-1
TGTGCCAGCAGCCAAGAGGGTGTGGGACAGGGGATCTACAATGAGCAGTTCTTC
CASSQEGVGQGIYNEQFF
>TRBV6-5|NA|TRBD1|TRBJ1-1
TGTGCCAGCAGTTACCGCAGGGGGCGGGCCACTGAAGCTTTCTTT
CASSYRRGRATEAFF
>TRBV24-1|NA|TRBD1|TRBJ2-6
TGTGCCACCAGTGATGCCGGGACAGGGGGCTCTGGGGCCAACGTCCTGACTTTC
CATSDAGTGGSGANVLTF
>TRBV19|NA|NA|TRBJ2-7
TGTGCCAGTAGTGAGGGCTACGAGCAGTACTTC
CASSEGYEQYF
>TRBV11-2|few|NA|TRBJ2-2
TGTGCCAGCAGCTACGGACTTTACACCGGGGAGCTGTTTTTT
CASSYGLYTGELFF
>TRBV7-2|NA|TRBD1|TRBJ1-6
TGTGCCAGCAGCTTAGGGGACAGGGGTTGGGGATCACCCCTCCACTTT
CASSLGDRGWGSPLHF
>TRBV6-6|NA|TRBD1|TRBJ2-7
TGTGCCAGCAGACCACCGGGACAGACCTCCTACGAGCAGTACTTC
CASRPPGQTSYEQYF
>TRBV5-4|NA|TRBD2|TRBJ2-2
TGTGCCAGCAGCCCTGAACCCGCGGGAGGAGGAACCGGGGAGCTGTTTTTT
CASSPEPAGGGTGELFF
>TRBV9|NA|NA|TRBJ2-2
TGTGCCAGCAGCGGGGGGGTCGATCGGTTCCCCGGGGAGCTGTTTTTT
CASSGGVDRFPGELFF
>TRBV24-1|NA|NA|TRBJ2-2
TGTGCCACCAGTGATTTGACCCAGGTTGACGGGGAGCTGTTTTTT
CATSDLTQVDGELFF
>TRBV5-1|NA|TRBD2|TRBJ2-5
TGCGCCAGCAGTCGGAATCCGGGGGGGGAGACCCAGTACTTC
CASSRNPGGETQYF
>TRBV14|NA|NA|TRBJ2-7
TGTGCCAGCAGCCCTTCCTTCAAGGACAGATACTACGAGCAGTACTTC
CASSPSFKDRYYEQYF
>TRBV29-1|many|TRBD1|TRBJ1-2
TGCAGCGCAGCGGTAGGCTTGGGACAGGCGTATGGCTACACCTTC
CSAAVGLGQAYGYTF
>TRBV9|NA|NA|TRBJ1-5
TGTGCCAGCAGCGTGGGTCAGGGTAATCAGCCCCAGCATTTT
CASSVGQGNQPQHF
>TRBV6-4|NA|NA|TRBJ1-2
TGTGCCAGCAGTGTTCGGCAGGGGTATGGCTACACCTTC
CASSVRQGYGYTF
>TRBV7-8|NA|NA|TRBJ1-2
TGTGCCAGCAGCTCCACGACAGGAGACAACACCTTC
CASSSTTGDNTF
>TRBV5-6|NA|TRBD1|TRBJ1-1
TGTGCCAGCGTCCAGGGGGCAGGCGTGAACACTGAAGCTTTCTTT
CASVQGAGVNTEAFF
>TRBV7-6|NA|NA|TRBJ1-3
TGTGCCAGCAGCTCGTCTCGGGGAGCCTCTGGAAACACCATATATTTT
CASSSSRGASGNTIYF
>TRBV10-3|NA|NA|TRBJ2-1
TGTGCCATCAGTGAGCCCAGCGGTGAAAACGATGAGCAGTTCTTC
CAISEPSGENDEQFF
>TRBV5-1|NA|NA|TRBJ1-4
TGCGCCAGCAGCTTTCTCGGGGGAGACGAAAAACTGTTTTTT
CASSFLGGDEKLFF
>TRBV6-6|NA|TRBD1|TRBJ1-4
TGTGCCAGCAGTTACCTCTTACAGGGGGGACGAGAAAAACTGTTTTTT
CASSYLLQGGREKLFF
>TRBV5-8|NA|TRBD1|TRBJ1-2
TGTGCCAGCAGCTTACTATTCCCCGGGACAGGCAAGAGCTACACCTTC
CASSLLFPGTGKSYTF
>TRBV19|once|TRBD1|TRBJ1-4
TGTGCCAGCTCCGGGGACAGAAATGAAAAACTGTTTTTT
CASSGDRNEKLFF
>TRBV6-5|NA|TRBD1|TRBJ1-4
TGTGCCAGCGCGAAAGGGGGGACAGGGGATGAAAAACTGTTTTTT
CASAKGGTGDEKLFF
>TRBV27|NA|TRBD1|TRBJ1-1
TGTGCCAGCAGTGTCTCGGGACAGGAACTTATAGGGAACACTGAAGCTTTCTTT
CASSVSGQELIGNTEAFF
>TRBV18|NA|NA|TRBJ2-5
TGTGCCAGCTCACGGACTGACCAAGAGACCCAGTACTTC
CASSRTDQETQYF
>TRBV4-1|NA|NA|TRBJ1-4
TGCGCCAGCAGCCAAGTTTTGGGACTGGGTACTAATGAAAAACTGTTTTTT
CASSQVLGLGTNEKLFF
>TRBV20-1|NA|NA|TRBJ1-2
TGCAGTGGCAACCCGGGGGGCTACACCTTC
CSGNPGGYTF
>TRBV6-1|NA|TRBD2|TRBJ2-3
TGTGCCAGCAGTGCTAAACTAGCGGGGAAATCTGGCACAGATACGCAGTATTTT
CASSAKLAGKSGTDTQYF
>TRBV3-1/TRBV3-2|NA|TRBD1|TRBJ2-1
TGTGCCAGCAGCCAAGTATCGGACAGGGGGGGCAATGAGCAGTTCTTC
CASSQVSDRGGNEQFF